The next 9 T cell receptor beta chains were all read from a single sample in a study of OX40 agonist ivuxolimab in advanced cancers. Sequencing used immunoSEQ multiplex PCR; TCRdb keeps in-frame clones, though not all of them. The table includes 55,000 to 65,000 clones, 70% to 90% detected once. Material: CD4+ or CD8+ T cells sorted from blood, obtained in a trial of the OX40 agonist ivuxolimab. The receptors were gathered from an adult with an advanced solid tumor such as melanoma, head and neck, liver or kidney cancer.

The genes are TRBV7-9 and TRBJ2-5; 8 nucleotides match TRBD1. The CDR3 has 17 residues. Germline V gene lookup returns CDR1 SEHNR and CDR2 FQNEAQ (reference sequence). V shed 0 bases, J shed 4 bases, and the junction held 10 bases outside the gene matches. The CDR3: CASSLAVGRGLGETQYF. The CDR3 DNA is TGTGCCAGCAGCTTAGCAGTCGGCAGGGGGCTGGGAGAGACCCAGTACTTC.

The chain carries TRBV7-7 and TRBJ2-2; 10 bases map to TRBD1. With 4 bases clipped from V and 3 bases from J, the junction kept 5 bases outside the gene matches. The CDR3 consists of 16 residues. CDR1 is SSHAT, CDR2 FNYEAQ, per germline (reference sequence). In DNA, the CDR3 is TGTGCCAGCAGCTCGGGGGACAGGGGCGACACCGGGGAGCTGTTTTTT. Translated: CASSSGDRGDTGELFF. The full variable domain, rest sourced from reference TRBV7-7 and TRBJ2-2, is GAGVSQSPRYKVTKRGQDVTLRCDPISSHATLYWYQQALGQGPEFLTYFNYEAQPDKSGLPSDRFSAERPEGSISTLTIQRTEQRDSAMYRCASSSGDRGDTGELFFGEGSRLTVL.

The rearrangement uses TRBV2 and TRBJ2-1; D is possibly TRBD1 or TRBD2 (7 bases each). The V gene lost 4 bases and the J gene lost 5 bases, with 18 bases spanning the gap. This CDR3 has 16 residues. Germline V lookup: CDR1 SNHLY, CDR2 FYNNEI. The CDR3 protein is CASSAIFRGGHNEQFF. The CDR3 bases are TGTGCCAGCAGTGCGATCTTCAGGGGGGGCCACAATGAGCAGTTCTTC.

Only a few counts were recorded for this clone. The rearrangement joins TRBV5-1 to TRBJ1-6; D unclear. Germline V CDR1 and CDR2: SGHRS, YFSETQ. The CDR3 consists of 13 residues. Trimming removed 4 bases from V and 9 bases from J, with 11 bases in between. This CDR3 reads CASSLRAGSPLHF. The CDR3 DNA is TGCGCCAGCAGCCTCCGGGCGGGTTCACCCCTCCACTTT.

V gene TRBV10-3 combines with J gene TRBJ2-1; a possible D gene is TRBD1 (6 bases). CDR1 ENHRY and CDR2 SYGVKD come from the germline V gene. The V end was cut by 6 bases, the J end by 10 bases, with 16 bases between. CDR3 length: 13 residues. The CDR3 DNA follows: TGTGCCATCAGGGGACACAGAGGGAACGAGCAGTTCTTC. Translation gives CAIRGHRGNEQFF.

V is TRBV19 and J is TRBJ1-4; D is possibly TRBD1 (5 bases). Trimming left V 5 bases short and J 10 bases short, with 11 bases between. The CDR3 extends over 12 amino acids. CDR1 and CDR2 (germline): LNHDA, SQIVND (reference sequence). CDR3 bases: TGTGCCAGTAGTTCGGACATGGGAAAACTGTTTTTT. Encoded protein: CASSSDMGKLFF.

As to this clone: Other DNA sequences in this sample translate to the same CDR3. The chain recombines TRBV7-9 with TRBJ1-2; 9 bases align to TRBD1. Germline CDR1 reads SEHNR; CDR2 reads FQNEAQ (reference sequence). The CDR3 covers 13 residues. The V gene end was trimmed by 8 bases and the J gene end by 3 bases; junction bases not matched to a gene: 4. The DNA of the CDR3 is TGTGCCAGCTCTGACAGGGGGGACTATGGCTACACCTTC. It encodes CASSDRGDYGYTF.

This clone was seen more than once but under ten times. The DNA of the CDR3 is TGTGCCAGCAGGGCGGGGAGTAACTATGGCTACACCTTC. This sequence encodes CASRAGSNYGYTF. V usage is TRBV2 and J usage is TRBJ1-2; D remains unclear. CDR3 size: 13 residues. The V gene lost 6 bases and the J gene lost 1 base, with 9 bases spanning the gap. In germline, CDR1 is SNHLY, CDR2 FYNNEI. The complete variable domain, with remaining parts taken from reference TRBV2 and TRBJ1-2, reads EPEVTQTPSHQVTQMGQEVILRCVPISNHLYFYWYRQILGQKVEFLVSFYNNEISEKSEIFDDQFSVERPDGSNFTLKIRSTKLEDSAMYFCASRAGSNYGYTFGSGTRLTVV.

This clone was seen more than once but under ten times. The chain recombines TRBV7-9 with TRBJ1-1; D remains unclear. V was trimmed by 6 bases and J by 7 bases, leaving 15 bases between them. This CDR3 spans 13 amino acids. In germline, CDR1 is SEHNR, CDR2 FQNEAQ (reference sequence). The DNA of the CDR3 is TGTGCCAGCAGGCAAGTGAGCGGCGGTGAAGCTTTCTTT. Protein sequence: CASRQVSGGEAFF.